Below are 21 T cell receptor beta chains sequenced from a single sample in a study of blood T cell repertoires in COVID-19 (dated by TCRdb to about 2020). Receptors were amplified or captured by the immunoSEQ multiplex PCR assay. Held by TCRdb, this immuneACCESS table contains in-frame sequences only and omits some clones. Under half of the omission traces to an unresolved V gene where checked; the cause of the rest is unknown. This sample gives 150,000 to 200,000 clones in total; 90% of them show up just once. 0.62% of the sample lies in the top ten. Material: peripheral blood. These TCRs come from a man between 50 and 59 years old with acute or convalescent COVID-19.

The V gene is TRBV20-1, the J gene TRBJ1-2; D not resolved. This CDR3 contains 10 residues. Germline loops: CDR1 DFQATT, CDR2 SNEGSKA (reference sequence). With 6 bases removed from V and 4 bases from J, the gap between germline ends came to 6 bases. CDR3 sequence reads: CSANTYGYTF. Here the CDR3 DNA reads TGCAGTGCCAACACCTATGGCTACACCTTC.

The chain carries TRBV14 and TRBJ1-1, with TRBD1 matching 7 bases. V lost 5 bases, J lost 1 base, and 4 bases stayed unmatched. Germline CDR1 reads SGHDN; CDR2 reads FVKESK. The CDR3 covers 14 residues. The CDR3 sequence: CASSGQGGNTEAFF. CDR3 coding DNA: TGTGCCAGCAGCGGCCAGGGGGGGAACACTGAAGCTTTCTTT.

This sequence joins TRBV7-3 and TRBJ2-1; D is possibly TRBD1 (5 bases). CDR1 and CDR2 from the germline V gene are SGHTA and FQGTGA. The ends were cut back, 2 bases at V and 9 bases at J, with 11 bases in the middle. The CDR3 sequence is 13 residues long. The CDR3, as DNA: TGTGCCAGCAGCTTAGGTGAAGGGGTTGAGCAGTTCTTC. Residues: CASSLGEGVEQFF.

The chain joins TRBV28 to TRBJ1-5, with D perhaps TRBD1 (6 bases). The CDR3 spans 16 residues. Germline assignment: CDR1 MDHEN and CDR2 SYDVKM. The V and J ends lost 5 bases and 6 bases respectively, with 20 bases between them. CDR3 nucleotides: TGTGCCAGCAGTCTCTGGGGGGGGGCCGCGGGTCAGCCCCAGCATTTT. Its protein is CASSLWGGAAGQPQHF.

This CDR3 is CASSLFQGRIGELFF. The CDR3 region has the DNA TGTGCCAGCAGTTTATTCCAGGGGAGAATCGGGGAGCTGTTTTTT. This sequence joins TRBV27 and TRBJ2-2, with D perhaps TRBD1 (6 bases). CDR3 length: 15 amino acids. Trimming removed 1 base at V and 7 bases at J, with 13 bases between. Germline lookup yields CDR1 MNHEY and CDR2 SMNVEV (reference sequence).

V gene TRBV5-1 combines with J gene TRBJ2-7, with 11 nucleotides matching TRBD2. Germline CDR1 reads SGHRS; CDR2 reads YFSETQ. V shed 8 bases and J 7 bases; nucleotides not matched to a gene: 11. The CDR3 totals 14 residues. This CDR3 is CARKTSGAILEQYF. As DNA, the CDR3 is TGCGCCAGGAAGACTAGCGGGGCCATTCTGGAGCAGTACTTC.

The chain employs TRBV6-1 and TRBJ2-7, with 10 bases identical to TRBD2. The CDR3 extends over 17 amino acids. The germline CDR1 and CDR2 sequences are MNHNS and SASEGT. J gave up 5 bases and V 2 bases, and 12 bases lay outside the gene matches. CDR3 sequence: CASSESGGLAGANEQYF. DNA for the CDR3: TGTGCCAGCAGTGAAAGCGGCGGGCTAGCGGGAGCCAACGAGCAGTACTTC.

CDR3 DNA sequence: TGTGCCTGGAGTAAAACCGGGGGGTTTCAGCCCCAGCATTTT. Its translation is CAWSKTGGFQPQHF. The V and J genes are TRBV30 and TRBJ1-5, with a tentative D call TRBD1 (5 bases). Per the germline V gene, CDR1 is GTSNPN and CDR2 is SVGIG (reference sequence). V lost 2 bases and J lost 6, with 14 bases in between. This CDR3 has 14 amino acids. Looking up the rest from reference TRBV30 and TRBJ1-5 gives the full variable domain: SQTIHQWPATLVQPVGSPLSLECTVEGTSNPNLYWYRQAAGRGLQLLFYSVGIGQISSEVPQNLSASRPQDRQFILSSKKLLLSDSGFYLCAWSKTGGFQPQHFGDGTRLSIL.

J is TRBJ1-1 and V is TRBV27; D gene unclear. The CDR3 runs 13 residues. Trimming left V 2 bases short and J 4 bases short, with 8 bases between. CDR1 is MNHEY and CDR2 is SMNVEV in the germline V gene (reference sequence). CDR3 DNA sequence: TGTGCCAGCAGTTTAAGCGGTCGCACTGAAGCTTTCTTT. Amino acid sequence: CASSLSGRTEAFF.

The chain joins TRBV7-2 to TRBJ2-3, with TRBD1 identical over 10 bases. V dropped 5 bases and J dropped 1; count of bases not matched to a gene: 6. CDR1 and CDR2 from the germline V gene are SGHTA and FQGNSA. The CDR3 length is 16 residues. The CDR3 here is CASSPRQGAGTDTQYF. In DNA, the CDR3 is TGTGCCAGCAGCCCCAGACAGGGGGCGGGCACAGATACGCAGTATTTT.

V is TRBV24-1 and J is TRBJ2-5, with D possibly being TRBD2 (6 bases). Trimming cost V 5 bases and J 3 bases, with 12 bases left between them. CDR1 and CDR2 (germline): KGHDR, SFDVKD. The CDR3 has 14 amino acids. The CDR3 here is CATSVSSAKETQYF. The CDR3 DNA sequence: TGTGCCACCAGTGTCTCTAGCGCTAAAGAGACCCAGTACTTC.

This chain uses TRBV2 with TRBJ1-6, with 7 bases matching TRBD1. From germline, CDR1 is SNHLY and CDR2 FYNNEI. The CDR3 sequence is 13 residues long. The ends lost 7 bases at V and 6 bases at J; junction bases unmatched: 3. As DNA, the CDR3 is TGTGCCAGCACGGGACAGAGTAATTCACCCCTCCACTTT. Its protein product is CASTGQSNSPLHF.

The gene calls are TRBV5-1 and TRBJ2-2; D possibly corresponds to TRBD1 (6 bases). Trimming left V 9 bases short and J 3 bases short, with 18 bases between. The CDR3 covers 15 residues. The germline V gene encodes CDR1 SGHRS and CDR2 YFSETQ. The CDR3 protein is CATTTRGRDTGELFF. CDR3 DNA: TGCGCCACTACTACCAGGGGACGCGACACCGGGGAGCTGTTTTTT.

The gene calls are TRBV19 and TRBJ2-5; 11 bases line up with TRBD2. The V and J ends lost 4 bases and 3 bases, in that order; junction bases with no gene match: 13. Germline V gene lookup returns CDR1 LNHDA and CDR2 SQIVND (reference sequence). This CDR3 has 18 amino acids. CDR3 protein: CASSNPHWGLAEKETQYF. Here the CDR3 DNA reads TGTGCCAGTAGTAATCCCCACTGGGGACTAGCGGAAAAAGAGACCCAGTACTTC. The full variable domain, completed using reference TRBV19 and TRBJ2-5, is DGGITQSPKYLFRKEGQNVTLSCEQNLNHDAMYWYRQDPGQGLRLIYYSQIVNDFQKGDIAEGYSVSREKKESFPLTVTSAQKNPTAFYLCASSNPHWGLAEKETQYFGPGTRLLVL.

The rearrangement joins TRBV27 to TRBJ2-7, with D possibly TRBD2 on 6 matching bases. This CDR3 has 15 residues. Germline CDR1 and CDR2: MNHEY and SMNVEV (reference sequence). V gave up 2 bases and J gave up 4 bases, with 15 bases separating them. This CDR3 is CASSLPGDGYYEQYF. For the CDR3, the DNA is TGTGCCAGCAGTTTACCGGGGGACGGATATTACGAGCAGTACTTC.

The V and J genes are TRBV20-1 and TRBJ2-3; D unclear. The V end was cut by 5 bases, the J end by 8 bases, with 8 bases between. Germline V gives CDR1 DFQATT, CDR2 SNEGSKA (reference sequence). This CDR3 is 10 amino acids long. Here the CDR3 reads CSARVVTQYF. For the CDR3, the DNA is TGCAGTGCTCGGGTCGTTACGCAGTATTTT.

V and J are TRBV28 and TRBJ2-5; 12 bases are shared with TRBD2. Germline CDR1 reads MDHEN; CDR2 reads SYDVKM. Unmatched junction bases numbered 7, after V lost 6 bases and J lost 5 bases. This CDR3 has 15 residues. CDR3 sequence reads: CASSVGTSGYETQYF. In DNA, the CDR3 is TGTGCCAGCAGCGTCGGGACTAGCGGGTATGAGACCCAGTACTTC.

The V and J genes are TRBV7-9 and TRBJ2-5; TRBD2 matches at 7 bases. Germline V gene data show CDR1 as SEHNR and CDR2 as FQNEAQ (reference sequence). The length of the CDR3 is 16 residues. J was trimmed by 0 bases and V by 5 bases; bases with no gene match: 9. The DNA of the CDR3 is TGTGCCAGCAGCCCTTATAGCGGGCAGTACCAAGAGACCCAGTACTTC. It codes for CASSPYSGQYQETQYF.

The CDR3 bases are TGTGCCAGCAGTGAAGAAGGCAGGTCAGGGTATGGCTACACCTTC. Translation gives CASSEEGRSGYGYTF. The chain joins TRBV2 to TRBJ1-2; the D gene is possibly TRBD1 (5 bases). This CDR3 region has 15 residues. Germline V lookup: CDR1 SNHLY, CDR2 FYNNEI. V gave up 1 base and J gave up 5 bases, with 14 bases separating them.

This chain links TRBV4-3 with TRBJ1-1; D is unresolved. Trimming cost V 0 bases and J 8 bases, with 13 bases left between them. The germline gives CDR1 LGHNA, CDR2 YSLEER. The CDR3 consists of 14 residues. The CDR3 DNA reads as TGCGCCAGCAGCCAAGATCTGCGGCGTAAGGAAGCTTTCTTT. Translating gives CASSQDLRRKEAFF.

This clone was detected a few times. The CDR3: CASSIADRANTEAFF. In DNA, the CDR3 is TGTGCCAGTAGTATAGCCGACAGAGCAAACACTGAAGCTTTCTTT. The rearrangement links TRBV19 to TRBJ1-1; D may be TRBD1 (5 bases). This CDR3 is built from 15 residues. Germline V lookup: CDR1 LNHDA, CDR2 SQIVND (reference sequence). Trimming removed 1 base at V and 2 bases at J, with 11 bases between.